These 28 T cell receptor beta chains originate from one sample sequenced in a study of B cell selection in AIRE deficiency (dated by TCRdb to the late 2010s). Regulatory T cells were sorted as cells that were CD4+CD25hiCD127low/negative. Libraries were built with the immunoSEQ multiplex PCR assay. TCRdb holds this immuneACCESS table with in-frame rearrangements only. Some clones are missing; in checked studies, unresolved V genes explain under half, and the rest has no known cause. The sample table contains tens of thousands of clones; only one count was recorded for about 90% of them. The leading ten clones occupy approximately 1.1% of the sample. Source material: CD4+CD25+ Tregs sorted from PBMCs. The origin of the receptors is a human donor in good health.

The rearrangement joins TRBV25-1 to TRBJ1-1; the D gene is possibly TRBD1 (6 bases). CDR1 and CDR2 (germline): MGHDK, SYGVNS. The CDR3 runs 11 residues. Trimming took 5 bases from V and 11 from J, leaving 12 bases between them. CDR3 loop: CASSRAGVAFF. In DNA form, the CDR3 reads TGTGCCAGCAGTCGGGCAGGGGTGGCTTTCTTT.

The chain carries TRBV6-5 and TRBJ2-1; 11 bases match TRBD2. CDR1 MNHEY and CDR2 SVGAGI come from the germline V gene. The CDR3 length is 15 residues. Trimming took 5 bases from V and 5 from J; bases not matched to a gene: 5. In DNA form, the CDR3 reads TGTGCCAGCAGTCAGGGACTAGCGGCCCACAATGAGCAGTTCTTC. Its protein is CASSQGLAAHNEQFF.

This clone came up a few times. The CDR3 region has the DNA TGTGCCAGCAGCTTAGTTGGCGACACCGGGGAGCTGTTTTTT. Encoded protein: CASSLVGDTGELFF. The chain recombines TRBV7-8 with TRBJ2-2; D is uncertain. With 1 base removed from V and 3 bases from J, the gap between germline ends came to 6 bases. Germline loops: CDR1 SGHVS, CDR2 FQNEAQ. The CDR3 covers 14 residues.

V and J are TRBV27 and TRBJ1-2, with TRBD1 matching over 8 bases. The CDR3 has 15 amino acids. Germline-derived CDR1 and CDR2 are MNHEY and SMNVEV (reference sequence). The ends lost 4 bases at V and 4 bases at J; junction bases unmatched: 8. The CDR3 nucleotides are TGTGCCAGCAGTTACACGGACAGGGCGAGCTATGGCTACACCTTC. Translating it yields CASSYTDRASYGYTF.

This chain connects TRBV2 to TRBJ2-3; TRBD2 matches 13 bases. Germline CDR1 is SNHLY and CDR2 is FYNNEI. V trimming: 2 bases; J trimming: 4 bases; junction bases outside the gene matches: 9. The length of the CDR3 is 18 residues. CDR3 DNA: TGTGCCAGCAGTGAAACAACTAGCGGGGGGGCCCTCGCAGATACGCAGTATTTT. Translation gives CASSETTSGGALADTQYF.

This chain uses TRBV27 with TRBJ2-1; possible D gene TRBD1, 5 bases. The CDR3 sequence is 16 residues long. V dropped 3 bases and J dropped 0 bases, with 12 bases sitting between them. CDR1 is MNHEY and CDR2 is SMNVEV in the germline V gene (reference sequence). CDR3 protein: CASSFRTIRSYNEQFF. Here the CDR3 DNA reads TGTGCCAGCAGTTTTAGGACAATCCGCTCCTACAATGAGCAGTTCTTC.

The J gene is TRBJ1-3, the V gene TRBV5-1; D is undetermined. Trimming took 1 base from V and 0 from J, leaving 5 bases between them. Germline V lookup: CDR1 SGHRS, CDR2 YFSETQ. The CDR3 is 14 amino acids. Here the CDR3 DNA reads TGCGCCAGCAGCTTGAAAGACTCTGGAAACACCATATATTTT. It is translated as CASSLKDSGNTIYF. The entire variable domain, with the rest obtained from reference TRBV5-1 and TRBJ1-3, is as follows: KAGVTQTPRYLIKTRGQQVTLSCSPISGHRSVSWYQQTPGQGLQFLFEYFSETQRNKGNFPGRFSGRQFSNSRSEMNVSTLELGDSALYLCASSLKDSGNTIYFGEGSWLTVV.

The genes are TRBV28 and TRBJ1-6, with D possibly TRBD1 on 5 matching bases. Germline V gene lookup returns CDR1 MDHEN and CDR2 SYDVKM. CDR3 length: 15 amino acids. Deletions cut 6 bases from V and 6 bases from J, with 15 bases between. The CDR3 is CASSVPGGVNSPLHF. In DNA form, the CDR3 reads TGTGCCAGCAGCGTGCCTGGGGGGGTTAATTCACCCCTCCACTTT.

This sequence joins TRBV5-1 and TRBJ1-6, with unresolved D. CDR3 length equals 15 residues. Germline CDR1 SGHRS, CDR2 YFSETQ. V was clipped by 0 bases and J by 6 bases, with 10 bases between them. CDR3 sequence: CASSLGAGLNSPLHF. In nucleotides, the CDR3 is TGCGCCAGCAGCTTGGGGGCAGGCCTTAATTCACCCCTCCACTTT.

The chain joins TRBV6-6 to TRBJ2-7, with TRBD2 identical over 8 bases. V lost 2 bases and J lost 7; bases outside the gene matches: 10. The CDR3 covers 15 residues. The V gene's germline CDR1 is MNHNY and CDR2 SVGAGI (reference sequence). The CDR3 DNA reads as TGTGCCAGCAGTTACCGAAGACGACTAGCGAGAGAGCAGTACTTC. It codes for CASSYRRRLAREQYF.

V and J are TRBV29-1 and TRBJ2-7; TRBD1 agrees at 8 bases. Germline assignment: CDR1 SQVTM and CDR2 ANQGSEA. V lost 6 bases, J lost 2 bases, and 3 bases stayed unmatched. The CDR3 is 12 amino acids. The CDR3 DNA sequence: TGCAGCGTCCCGGGACAGGCCTACGAGCAGTACTTC. Translating gives CSVPGQAYEQYF.

The chain employs TRBV7-2 and TRBJ1-5; weak D call: TRBD1 (6 bases). This CDR3 comprises 16 residues. Trimming took off 0 bases at V and 6 bases at J, with 15 bases between the two ends. CDR1 is SGHTA, CDR2 FQGNSA, per germline. The CDR3 loop is CASSLAPRGVLQPQHF. The CDR3 DNA follows: TGTGCCAGCAGCTTAGCCCCTAGGGGGGTTCTTCAGCCCCAGCATTTT.

The chain is built from TRBV28 and TRBJ2-2, with D maybe TRBD2 (6 bases). The CDR3 spans 14 residues. Trimming removed 7 bases at V and 0 bases at J, with 9 bases between. Germline CDR1 reads MDHEN; CDR2 reads SYDVKM. CDR3 protein: CASTRLANTGELFF. In DNA form, the CDR3 reads TGTGCCAGCACCAGACTAGCGAACACCGGGGAGCTGTTTTTT.

The chain joins TRBV15 to TRBJ2-3; D is possibly TRBD1 (6 bases). The germline V and J ends were trimmed by 7 bases and 0 bases, with 11 bases remaining between them. Per germline, CDR1 LNHNV and CDR2 YYDKDF (reference sequence). The CDR3 contains 14 residues. CDR3 loop: CATKRDTSTDTQYF. CDR3 coding DNA: TGTGCCACCAAGAGGGACACTAGCACAGATACGCAGTATTTT.

The chain carries TRBV27 and TRBJ2-3; D possibly corresponds to TRBD1 (6 bases). This CDR3 comprises 15 residues. CDR1 and CDR2 (germline): MNHEY, SMNVEV (reference sequence). The V end lost 8 bases, the J end lost 0 bases, and 15 bases lay between the germline ends. In DNA form, the CDR3 reads TGTGCCAGCCAAAGAGGGGGTCCCAGCACAGATACGCAGTATTTT. This translates into CASQRGGPSTDTQYF.

The rearrangement uses TRBV11-2 and TRBJ1-4; D gene unclear. Trimming removed 3 bases from V and 2 bases from J, with 7 bases in between. Germline assignment: CDR1 SGHAT and CDR2 FQNNGV. The CDR3 runs 14 residues. DNA of the CDR3: TGTGCCAGCAGCTTGAGGGCTACTAATGAAAAACTGTTTTTT. Protein sequence: CASSLRATNEKLFF.

The rearrangement links TRBV7-9 to TRBJ2-6, with D possibly being TRBD1 or TRBD2 (6 bases each). The germline V gene has CDR1 SEHNR and CDR2 FQNEAQ (reference sequence). V lost 4 bases, J lost 1 base, and 14 bases lay in between. The length of the CDR3 is 17 residues. The CDR3 bases are TGTGCCAGCAGCTCCGCCGGGGGCCTATCTGGGGCCAACGTCCTGACTTTC. Its protein is CASSSAGGLSGANVLTF.

This clone was recorded once. The J gene is TRBJ1-3, the V gene TRBV15, with D possibly TRBD1 on 5 matching bases. Germline V gene sequence: CDR1 LNHNV, CDR2 YYDKDF (reference sequence). The CDR3 is made up of 16 amino acids. The V gene lost 0 bases and the J gene lost 5 bases, with 14 bases spanning the gap. The CDR3 region has the DNA TGTGCCACCAGCAGAGATCTAGTGGCAGGGAGAAACACCATATATTTT. Protein product: CATSRDLVAGRNTIYF.

The rearrangement uses TRBV10-3 and TRBJ2-7, with D tentatively TRBD1 (6 bases). V lost 9 bases and J 6 bases, leaving 15 bases between the germline ends. In germline, CDR1 is ENHRY, CDR2 SYGVKD. The length of the CDR3 is 12 residues. For the CDR3, the DNA is TGTGCCATTAGGCCCCAGGGGAGCGAGCAGTACTTC. Protein: CAIRPQGSEQYF.

This chain links TRBV5-5 with TRBJ2-2; D remains unclear. CDR3 size: 13 residues. Germline assignment: CDR1 SGHKS and CDR2 YYEKEE (reference sequence). The V end lost 5 bases, the J end lost 8 bases, and 13 bases lay between the germline ends. Here the CDR3 reads CASSWLGVGELFF. CDR3 nucleotides: TGTGCCAGCAGTTGGCTGGGCGTAGGGGAGCTGTTTTTT.

The chain joins TRBV6-5 to TRBJ2-5; unclear D gene. Trimming removed 6 bases at V and 2 bases at J, with 13 bases between. Germline V gene data show CDR1 as MNHEY and CDR2 as SVGAGI. The CDR3 is 14 amino acids. In DNA, the CDR3 is TGTGCCAGCAGACACCCGGGCCCTCAAGAGACCCAGTACTTC. Protein sequence: CASRHPGPQETQYF.

The sample holds one count of this clone. The chain combines TRBV19 with TRBJ2-2; D is perhaps TRBD1 (5 bases). The CDR3 is 14 amino acids. Germline CDR1 and CDR2: LNHDA and SQIVND (reference sequence). V lost 3 bases and J lost 4, with 9 bases in between. The chain's CDR3 is CASSIRQFTGELFF. CDR3 coding DNA: TGTGCCAGTAGTATCAGACAGTTCACCGGGGAGCTGTTTTTT. Full variable domain (remainder filled in from reference TRBV19 and TRBJ2-2): DGGITQSPKYLFRKEGQNVTLSCEQNLNHDAMYWYRQDPGQGLRLIYYSQIVNDFQKGDIAEGYSVSREKKESFPLTVTSAQKNPTAFYLCASSIRQFTGELFFGEGSRLTVL.

This clone showed up just a few times. The V gene is TRBV6-5, the J gene TRBJ1-2; 10 bases are shared with TRBD1. Germline lookup yields CDR1 MNHEY and CDR2 SVGAGI. The V gene end was trimmed by 6 bases and the J gene end by 8 bases; junction bases not matched to a gene: 9. The CDR3 runs 14 residues. The CDR3 sequence: CASSGSGTGEGYTF. The CDR3 coding sequence is TGTGCCAGCAGCGGGAGCGGGACAGGGGAGGGCTACACCTTC.

The rearrangement links TRBV2 to TRBJ2-7; TRBD1 might be the D (6 bases). The CDR3 loop spans 12 amino acids. Germline V lookup: CDR1 SNHLY, CDR2 FYNNEI. V lost 5 bases and J lost 7, with 12 bases in between. In nucleotides, the CDR3 is TGTGCCAGCAGTACAGGGCCGTGGGAGCAGTACTTC. Protein: CASSTGPWEQYF. The whole variable domain, remainder taken from reference TRBV2 and TRBJ2-7, is EPEVTQTPSHQVTQMGQEVILRCVPISNHLYFYWYRQILGQKVEFLVSFYNNEISEKSEIFDDQFSVERPDGSNFTLKIRSTKLEDSAMYFCASSTGPWEQYFGPGTRLTVT.

The V gene is TRBV7-9, the J gene TRBJ2-7; 8 nucleotides align to TRBD1. Germline V gives CDR1 SEHNR, CDR2 FQNEAQ (reference sequence). The length of the CDR3 is 15 residues. V lost 3 bases, J lost 7 bases, and 11 bases stayed unmatched. The CDR3 is CASSLTGQGGTEQYF. As DNA, the CDR3 is TGTGCCAGCAGCTTGACCGGACAGGGAGGTACGGAGCAGTACTTC.

V and J are TRBV7-6 and TRBJ2-7, with D unresolved. This CDR3 region has 15 residues. V shed 5 bases and J shed 3 bases, with 17 bases lying between them. Germline V gene sequence: CDR1 SGHVS, CDR2 FNYEAQ. The CDR3 DNA reads TGTGCCAGCAGCCTCATTAGCCCACCGGACTACGAGCAGTACTTC. It is translated as CASSLISPPDYEQYF.

The sample holds one count of this clone. This rearrangement joins TRBV5-6 to TRBJ2-5, with TRBD2 as a possible D gene (5 bases). Trimming left V 2 bases short and J 0 bases short, with 8 bases between. The CDR3 extends over 14 amino acids. CDR1 SGHDT and CDR2 YYEEEE come from the germline V gene. CDR3 residues: CASSFGIYQETQYF. CDR3 in DNA: TGTGCCAGCAGCTTCGGGATCTACCAAGAGACCCAGTACTTC.

The rearrangement links TRBV5-6 to TRBJ1-1; no reliable D call. The CDR3 runs 15 residues. Germline CDR1 is SGHDT and CDR2 is YYEEEE. V was clipped by 3 bases and J by 4 bases, with 16 bases between them. The CDR3 here is CASSSPLKTGTEAFF. The CDR3 DNA follows: TGTGCCAGCAGCTCCCCTCTTAAGACCGGCACTGAAGCTTTCTTT.